Listed below are T cell receptor beta chains from one sample, sequenced in a study of Graves' ophthalmopathy and Graves' hyperthyroidism. TCRdb processed the multiplex PCR reads anew with MiXCR; each CDR3 protein has one entry. The sample yields 450,000 or so distinct CDR3 sequences, about 15% seen once. Source material: blood. These receptors were collected from a woman aged 30 to 39 with Graves' ophthalmopathy. CDR3s include the opening cysteine and the closing phenylalanine or tryptophan. The D gene is left open where the match is weak. Rows give clone size only sometimes, using once, few, many, or a class for an expanded clone.

J gene: TRBJ2-2
clone size: few
D gene: TRBD2
V gene: TRBV5-1
CDR3 DNA: TGCGCCAGCAGCGCCGGACTAGAGGACACCGGGGAGCTGTTTTTT
CDR3 protein: CASSAGLEDTGELFF

J gene: TRBJ2-5
clone size: many
D gene: .
V gene: TRBV11-2
CDR3 DNA: TGTGCCAGCAGCTTATTGATACGACGGGCCCAGTACTTC
CDR3 protein: CASSLLIRRAQYF

J gene: TRBJ2-7
clone size: many
D gene: .
V gene: TRBV11-2
CDR3 DNA: TGTGCCAGCAGCGTTCTTGCTGGGGGGAGGGGGCTCCACGAGCAGTACTTC
CDR3 protein: CASSVLAGGRGLHEQYF

J gene: TRBJ2-7
clone size: many
D gene: TRBD2
V gene: TRBV7-9
CDR3 DNA: TGTGCCAGCAGGACTAGCGGTTACGAGCAGTACTTC
CDR3 protein: CASRTSGYEQYF

J gene: TRBJ2-5
clone size: .
D gene: .
V gene: TRBV30
CDR3 DNA: TGTGCCTGGGATAAGTGGGGTCAAGAGACCAAGTACTTC
CDR3 protein: CAWDKWGQETKYF

J gene: TRBJ1-5
clone size: many
D gene: .
V gene: TRBV28
CDR3 DNA: TGTGCCAGCAGAAAGCGGGGATATAGCAATCAGCCCCAGCATTTT
CDR3 protein: CASRKRGYSNQPQHF

J gene: TRBJ2-5
clone size: few
D gene: .
V gene: TRBV7-2
CDR3 DNA: TGTGCCAGCAGCTTAATGGGGACGCAAGAGACCCAGTACTTC
CDR3 protein: CASSLMGTQETQYF

J gene: TRBJ1-2
clone size: many
D gene: .
V gene: TRBV6-1
CDR3 DNA: TGTGCCAGCAGTGAACAGGAACTTAGCTATGGCTACACCTTC
CDR3 protein: CASSEQELSYGYTF

J gene: TRBJ2-5
clone size: many
D gene: TRBD2
V gene: TRBV29-1
CDR3 DNA: TGCAGCGTGTCCCGCGGGGGAGAGACCCAGTACTTC
CDR3 protein: CSVSRGGETQYF

J gene: TRBJ2-7
clone size: .
D gene: TRBD2
V gene: TRBV20-1
CDR3 DNA: TGCAGTGCCTTAGCTCATAGCGGGGGGGTCGCCTACGAGCAGTACTTC
CDR3 protein: CSALAHSGGVAYEQYF

J gene: TRBJ1-5
clone size: many
D gene: .
V gene: TRBV6-2/TRBV6-3
CDR3 DNA: TGTGCCAGCAGTTACCTCCGGGAAAATCAGCCCCAGCATTTT
CDR3 protein: CASSYLRENQPQHF

J gene: TRBJ2-7
clone size: few
D gene: .
V gene: TRBV12-3/TRBV12-4
CDR3 DNA: TGTGCCAGCAGTTTAGAGCCGGGGGCCCCGGAGCAGTACTTC
CDR3 protein: CASSLEPGAPEQYF

J gene: TRBJ1-1
clone size: .
D gene: TRBD1
V gene: TRBV7-3
CDR3 DNA: TGTGCCAGCCGGCGGACAGGCATGAACACTGAAGCTTTCTTT
CDR3 protein: CASRRTGMNTEAFF

J gene: TRBJ2-7
clone size: many
D gene: .
V gene: TRBV30
CDR3 DNA: TGTGCCTGGAAGTCAGGGGGGACCTACGAGCAGTACTTC
CDR3 protein: CAWKSGGTYEQYF

J gene: TRBJ1-5
clone size: few
D gene: .
V gene: TRBV2
CDR3 DNA: TGTGCCAGCTCGGGTCTACCTGGCGAGCCCCAGCATTTT
CDR3 protein: CASSGLPGEPQHF

J gene: TRBJ1-5
clone size: many
D gene: TRBD1
V gene: TRBV10-2
CDR3 DNA: TGCGCCAGCAAGGGACAGTTCAATCAGCCCCAGCATTTT
CDR3 protein: CASKGQFNQPQHF

J gene: TRBJ1-2
clone size: many
D gene: .
V gene: TRBV6-5
CDR3 DNA: TGTGCCAGCAGTTCCGGACCCTATGGCTACACCTTC
CDR3 protein: CASSSGPYGYTF

J gene: TRBJ1-3
clone size: many
D gene: .
V gene: TRBV12-3/TRBV12-4
CDR3 DNA: TGTGCCAGCAGTGAGGAGGCTGGCCCGGGAAACACCATATATTTT
CDR3 protein: CASSEEAGPGNTIYF

J gene: TRBJ2-5
clone size: many
D gene: TRBD2
V gene: TRBV24-1
CDR3 DNA: TGTGCCACCGGAGGCGGGGGCCAAGAGACCCAGTACTTC
CDR3 protein: CATGGGGQETQYF

J gene: TRBJ1-1
clone size: few
D gene: .
V gene: TRBV29-1
CDR3 DNA: TGCAGCGTTGAAGAATACGGACAGTTCACTGAAGCTTTCTTT
CDR3 protein: CSVEEYGQFTEAFF

J gene: TRBJ1-1
clone size: few
D gene: TRBD1
V gene: TRBV2
CDR3 DNA: TGTGCGCCCCGCCGGGACAGGGCCGCTGAAGCTTTCTTT
CDR3 protein: CAPRRDRAAEAFF

J gene: TRBJ1-1
clone size: many
D gene: .
V gene: TRBV5-1
CDR3 DNA: TGCGCCAGCAGCTCCGGCCCTACCCTCCCTGAAGCTTTCTTT
CDR3 protein: CASSSGPTLPEAFF

J gene: TRBJ2-5
clone size: many
D gene: .
V gene: TRBV6-1
CDR3 DNA: TGTGCCAGCAGTGAGGTCAATGGGGGCAGAGAGACCCAGTACTTC
CDR3 protein: CASSEVNGGRETQYF

J gene: TRBJ2-7
clone size: many
D gene: TRBD2
V gene: TRBV28
CDR3 DNA: TGTGCCAGCAGTTTCGCTATCGGACTAGCGGTTTCCTACGAGCAGTACTTC
CDR3 protein: CASSFAIGLAVSYEQYF

J gene: TRBJ2-7
clone size: many
D gene: .
V gene: TRBV19
CDR3 DNA: TGTGCCAGTAGTATAGCTCGGGGTACCTACGAGCAGTACTTC
CDR3 protein: CASSIARGTYEQYF

J gene: TRBJ2-5
clone size: many
D gene: TRBD1
V gene: TRBV7-2
CDR3 DNA: TGTGCCAGCAAGACAGGGGCCGACGTTCAGACCCAGTACTTC
CDR3 protein: CASKTGADVQTQYF

J gene: TRBJ1-1
clone size: many
D gene: TRBD1
V gene: TRBV18
CDR3 DNA: TGTGCCAGCTCACCGGACAGGGCTGAAGCTTTCTTT
CDR3 protein: CASSPDRAEAFF

J gene: TRBJ1-1
clone size: .
D gene: .
V gene: TRBV9
CDR3 DNA: TGTGCCAGCAGCGTAGGGAGGACGAACACTGAAGCTTTCTTT
CDR3 protein: CASSVGRTNTEAFF

J gene: TRBJ1-2
clone size: many
D gene: .
V gene: TRBV28
CDR3 DNA: TGTGCCAGCAGCCATGAAGAATATGGCTACACCTTC
CDR3 protein: CASSHEEYGYTF

J gene: TRBJ1-2
clone size: .
D gene: TRBD1
V gene: TRBV5-1
CDR3 DNA: TGCGCCAGCAGCTTGTCCGGGACAGGGGGCCGTTATGGCTACACCTTC
CDR3 protein: CASSLSGTGGRYGYTF

J gene: TRBJ1-6
clone size: many
D gene: TRBD1
V gene: TRBV15
CDR3 DNA: TGTGCCACCAGCACAGGGGACAGGGACTATAATTCACCCCTCCACTTT
CDR3 protein: CATSTGDRDYNSPLHF

J gene: TRBJ1-1
clone size: .
D gene: TRBD1
V gene: TRBV3-1
CDR3 DNA: TGTGCCAGCAGCCCCAGACCTACAGGGGCAGGAAACACTGAAGCTTTCTTT
CDR3 protein: CASSPRPTGAGNTEAFF

J gene: TRBJ1-5
clone size: many
D gene: .
V gene: TRBV12-5
CDR3 DNA: TGTGCTAGTGGTTTGGTGGATGGTAATCAGCCCCAGCATTTT
CDR3 protein: CASGLVDGNQPQHF

J gene: TRBJ2-7
clone size: many
D gene: .
V gene: TRBV2
CDR3 DNA: TGTGCCAGCAGGAGGGACTGGGCAGGGGAGACCTACGAGCAGTACTTC
CDR3 protein: CASRRDWAGETYEQYF

J gene: TRBJ2-5
clone size: many
D gene: .
V gene: TRBV19
CDR3 DNA: TGTGCCACTAAACCTTCGGCGGAGACGGAAGAGACCCAGTACTTC
CDR3 protein: CATKPSAETEETQYF

J gene: TRBJ1-2
clone size: many
D gene: TRBD1
V gene: TRBV6-7
CDR3 DNA: TGTGCCAGCACCCCTACCGATGACAGGGCGGGCTATGGCTACACCTTC
CDR3 protein: CASTPTDDRAGYGYTF

J gene: TRBJ2-6
clone size: many
D gene: .
V gene: TRBV12-3/TRBV12-4
CDR3 DNA: TGTGCCAGCAGTTGGGTAGAAGGGGCCAACGTCCTGACTTTC
CDR3 protein: CASSWVEGANVLTF

J gene: TRBJ2-7
clone size: many
D gene: .
V gene: TRBV6-2/TRBV6-3
CDR3 DNA: TGTGCCAGCAGTTACACAGGCGTCAGAATATCCTACGAGCAGTACTTC
CDR3 protein: CASSYTGVRISYEQYF

J gene: TRBJ2-5
clone size: .
D gene: TRBD1
V gene: TRBV2
CDR3 DNA: TGTGCCAGCAGCGAAGGGACAGGCCAAGAGACCCAGTACTTC
CDR3 protein: CASSEGTGQETQYF

J gene: TRBJ2-2
clone size: many
D gene: .
V gene: TRBV20-1
CDR3 DNA: TGCAGTGCTAGAGCGGTACAGAGCAACACCGGGGAGCTGTTTTTT
CDR3 protein: CSARAVQSNTGELFF

J gene: TRBJ1-2
clone size: .
D gene: .
V gene: TRBV18
CDR3 DNA: TGTGCCAGCTCACCACCGCTTGTCAGGGGCCTCTATGGCTACACCTTC
CDR3 protein: CASSPPLVRGLYGYTF

J gene: TRBJ2-2
clone size: many
D gene: .
V gene: TRBV20-1
CDR3 DNA: TGCAGTGCTAGAGCTCGGGGGTACTACACCGGGGAGCTGTTTTTT
CDR3 protein: CSARARGYYTGELFF

J gene: TRBJ2-2
clone size: few
D gene: .
V gene: TRBV30
CDR3 DNA: TGTGCCTGGTGGGACAAGCCCGGGGAGCTGTTTTTT
CDR3 protein: CAWWDKPGELFF

J gene: TRBJ2-7
clone size: many
D gene: .
V gene: TRBV6-5
CDR3 DNA: TGTGCCAGCAGTACCCTCCGGGGGGCAATTATCTACGAGCAGTACTTC
CDR3 protein: CASSTLRGAIIYEQYF

J gene: TRBJ1-6
clone size: many
D gene: .
V gene: TRBV6-1
CDR3 DNA: TGTGCCAGCAGTGAAAGTAGCCGAGGAGATTCACCCCTCCACTTT
CDR3 protein: CASSESSRGDSPLHF